This T cell receptor beta chain was sequenced for a study of T cells after yellow fever vaccination. General study points: The study noted that FACS-sorted repertoires could contain abundant clonotypes contaminating from the bulk population. A large majority of primary-vaccination clones showed up again after the booster (roughly 95% CD4, 75% to 90% CD8). It was a weaker secondary response, yet one that peaked faster, at day 5 versus 15.

TCRdb ran MiXCR on the 5' RACE reads and lists one entry per CDR3 protein. The table includes 250,000 or so distinct CDR3 sequences, about 7% detected once. This clonotype occurred many times. The antigen is unknown. The germline gives CDR1 MNHEY, CDR2 SVGAGI. This CDR3 has 13 residues. With 8 bases clipped from V and 4 bases from J, the junction kept 4 bases outside the gene matches. The clonotype originates from a young man who received the YFV17D yellow fever vaccine. Sequenced material: CD4+ T cells sorted from PBMCs, taken 15 days after the yellow fever booster vaccination. J is TRBJ2-5 and V is TRBV6-5; 10 positions match TRBD1. The CDR3 sequence: CASAWDRGETQYF. The CDR3 DNA is TGTGCCAGCGCCTGGGACAGGGGAGAGACCCAGTACTTC.